A single sample is the source of the 15 T cell receptor beta chains below, sequenced in a study of Ad26.COV2.S vaccination and SARS-CoV-2 variants. Stated treatment: around 19 received Ad26.COV2.S at low or high dose, single or two shots; about 5 received placebo; per-sample allocation not given. Sampling occurred on day 63 after the first vaccine or placebo injection. Some clones are missing from TCRdb's copy, which holds only in-frame ones; the method was immunoSEQ multiplex PCR. The sample has about 390,000 clones; more than 85% are singletons. This sample comprised peripheral blood, obtained in a trial of Ad26.COV2.S vaccine versus placebo. These receptors were obtained from a person aged 18 to 59 who received the Ad26.COV2.S COVID-19 vaccine or a placebo.

This rearrangement joins TRBV5-1 to TRBJ2-1, with 7 bases aligning to TRBD2. Germline-derived CDR1 and CDR2 are SGHRS and YFSETQ. This CDR3 region has 16 residues. The V and J ends lost 4 bases and 4 bases, in that order; junction bases with no gene match: 11. CDR3 protein: CASSPLTGGGYNEQFF. CDR3 nucleotide sequence: TGCGCCAGCAGCCCTCTGACGGGCGGGGGATACAATGAGCAGTTCTTC.

This clone appeared a single time. The chain uses TRBV7-8 and TRBJ1-5; D is ambiguous. The CDR3 consists of 16 residues. The V end was cut by 1 base, the J end by 6 bases, with 16 bases between. CDR1 and CDR2 (germline): SGHVS, FQNEAQ. CDR3: CASSLGPGMVSQPQHF. The DNA of the CDR3 is TGTGCCAGCAGCTTAGGTCCAGGTATGGTGAGTCAGCCCCAGCATTTT.

The rearrangement joins TRBV4-3 to TRBJ2-7; 7 bases line up with TRBD2. This CDR3 comprises 17 residues. Germline V CDR1 and CDR2: LGHNA, YSLEER. J gave up 4 bases and V 0 bases, and 12 bases lay outside the gene matches. The CDR3 loop reads CASSQDIGGGYFYEQYF. The DNA of the CDR3 is TGCGCCAGCAGCCAAGATATTGGGGGGGGGTACTTTTACGAGCAGTACTTC.

This chain connects TRBV2 to TRBJ1-5; unclear D gene. This CDR3 is 14 amino acids long. The germline V and J ends were trimmed by 1 base and 4 bases, with 8 bases remaining between them. From germline, CDR1 is SNHLY and CDR2 FYNNEI. The CDR3 nucleotides read TGTGCCAGCAGTGAAGTTCATGAGAATCAGCCCCAGCATTTT. Encoded protein: CASSEVHENQPQHF.

The chain recombines TRBV6-1 with TRBJ1-1, with unresolved D. This CDR3 has 13 residues. V lost 3 bases and J 5 bases, leaving 10 bases between the germline ends. Germline V lookup: CDR1 MNHNS, CDR2 SASEGT. In DNA form, the CDR3 reads TGTGCCAGCAGTGAGAATCGGGCTACTGAAGCTTTCTTT. Protein product: CASSENRATEAFF.

This sequence joins TRBV12-3 or TRBV12-4 and TRBJ1-1; D perhaps matches TRBD1 (5 bases). V lost 6 bases to trimming and J lost 11 bases, with 19 bases between them. The CDR3 is 13 residues long. The CDR3 region is CASRVQAGWGAFF. In nucleotides, the CDR3 is TGTGCCAGCAGGGTACAGGCGGGTTGGGGCGCTTTCTTT.

The chain links TRBV12-5 to TRBJ2-2, with 7 bases matching TRBD1. This CDR3 region has 15 residues. CDR1 is LGHNT and CDR2 is FRNRAP in the germline V gene. Losses at the gene ends were 1 base for V and 6 bases for J; bases not matched to a gene: 5. Here the CDR3 reads CASGLGQGVAGELFF. The CDR3 DNA follows: TGTGCTAGTGGTTTGGGGCAGGGGGTGGCCGGGGAGCTGTTTTTT.

The gene calls are TRBV7-6 and TRBJ2-7, with D hard to call. Germline V gene sequence: CDR1 SGHVS, CDR2 FNYEAQ. CDR3 length equals 12 residues. Trimming shortened V by 5 bases and J by 6 bases, and 11 bases separated the two germline ends. CDR3 sequence: CASSDGRLEQYF. CDR3 coding DNA: TGTGCCAGCAGCGATGGACGGCTCGAGCAGTACTTC.

J is TRBJ2-2 and V is TRBV4-1, with TRBD1 matching 8 bases. CDR3 length equals 16 residues. CDR1 is MGHRA, CDR2 YSYEKL, per germline. After removal of 2 bases from V and 7 bases from J, the junction contained 9 bases not matched to a gene. CDR3 sequence (DNA): TGCGCCAGCAGCCAACAGGGGGCAGGGGATGACGGGGAGCTGTTTTTT. Translated: CASSQQGAGDDGELFF.

The rearrangement uses TRBV5-1 and TRBJ1-2, with 8 nucleotides matching TRBD1. The CDR3 totals 14 residues. CDR1 and CDR2 (germline): SGHRS, YFSETQ. V gave up 5 bases and J gave up 10 bases; unmatched junction bases: 13. The CDR3 region is CASRQGVHSYDYTF. CDR3 nucleotides: TGCGCCAGCAGACAGGGGGTGCACTCTTACGACTACACCTTC.

This sequence joins TRBV4-3 and TRBJ1-5; 7 bases line up with TRBD1. The germline CDR1 and CDR2 sequences are LGHNA and YSLEER. The CDR3 totals 16 residues. J lost 7 bases, V lost 1 base, and 10 bases had no gene match. In DNA, the CDR3 is TGCGCCAGCAGCCAAGGTCTGACAGGGTCGGGGCAGCCCCAGCATTTT. Translating gives CASSQGLTGSGQPQHF.

V gene TRBV27 combines with J gene TRBJ1-4; no clear D gene. The CDR3 spans 12 residues. Germline lookup yields CDR1 MNHEY and CDR2 SMNVEV (reference sequence). Deletions cut 5 bases from V and 7 bases from J, with 8 bases between. The CDR3 nucleotides are TGTGCCAGCAGTGAGGGTACTGAAAAACTGTTTTTT. Its translation: CASSEGTEKLFF.

The chain carries TRBV5-1 and TRBJ1-2, with TRBD1 matching over 9 bases. Germline CDR1 reads SGHRS; CDR2 reads YFSETQ. After removal of 7 bases from V and 0 bases from J, the junction contained 16 bases not matched to a gene. There are 18 residues in the CDR3. CDR3 amino acids: CASRHPPGQGGPNYGYTF. Here the CDR3 DNA reads TGCGCCAGCCGTCACCCCCCGGGACAGGGAGGCCCTAACTATGGCTACACCTTC.

The chain couples TRBV10-3 to TRBJ1-5; possible D gene TRBD1, 6 bases. V was pared by 6 bases and J by 5 bases, with 11 bases between. Germline-derived CDR1 and CDR2 are ENHRY and SYGVKD. The CDR3 is 13 residues long. CDR3 DNA: TGTGCCATCAGAGGACAGCAAGATCAGCCCCAGCATTTT. It codes for CAIRGQQDQPQHF.

The gene calls are TRBV5-6 and TRBJ1-1, with TRBD1 as a possible D gene (5 bases). The CDR3 has 14 residues. Germline CDR1 reads SGHDT; CDR2 reads YYEEEE. V gave up 5 bases and J gave up 11 bases, with 22 bases separating them. The CDR3 sequence: CASSFQGITLGAFF. The CDR3 DNA is TGTGCCAGCAGTTTTCAGGGTATAACCCTCGGGGCTTTCTTT.